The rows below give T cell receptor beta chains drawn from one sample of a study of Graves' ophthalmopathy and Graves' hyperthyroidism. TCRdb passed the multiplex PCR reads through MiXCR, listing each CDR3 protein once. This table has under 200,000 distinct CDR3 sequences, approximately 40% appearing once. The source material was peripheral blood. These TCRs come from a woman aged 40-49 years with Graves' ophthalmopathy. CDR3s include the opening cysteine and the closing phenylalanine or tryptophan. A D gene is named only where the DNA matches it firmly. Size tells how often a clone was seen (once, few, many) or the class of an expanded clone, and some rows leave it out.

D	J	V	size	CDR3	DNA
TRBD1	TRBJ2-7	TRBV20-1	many	CSAQGARTYEQYF	TGCAGTGCTCAGGGGGCAAGGACCTACGAGCAGTACTTC
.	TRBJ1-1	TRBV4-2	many	CASSQEDTSNTEAFF	TGTGCCAGCAGCCAAGAGGACACCTCGAACACTGAAGCTTTCTTT
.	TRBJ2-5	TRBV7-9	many	CASSLATGGQETQYF	TGTGCCAGCAGCTTAGCGACAGGTGGCCAAGAGACCCAGTACTTC
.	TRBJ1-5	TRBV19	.	CATKEGHKPQHF	TGTGCCACCAAGGAGGGGCACAAGCCCCAGCATTTT
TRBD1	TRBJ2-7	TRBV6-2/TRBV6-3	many	CASSSPGTGYEQYF	TGTGCCAGCAGTTCCCCCGGGACAGGCTACGAGCAGTACTTC
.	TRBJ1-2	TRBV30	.	CAWSTGTAPKDTF	TGTGCCTGGAGTACCGGGACCGCGCCAAAGGACACCTTC
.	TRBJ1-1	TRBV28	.	CASRTAFHTEAFF	TGTGCCAGCAGGACAGCCTTCCACACTGAAGCTTTCTTT
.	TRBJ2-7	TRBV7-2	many	CASSLSPTLSYEQYF	TGTGCCAGCAGCTTATCGCCCACCCTCTCCTACGAGCAGTACTTC
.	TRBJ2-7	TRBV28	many	CASSDIPYEQYF	TGTGCCAGCAGTGACATACCATACGAGCAGTACTTC
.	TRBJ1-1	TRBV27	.	CASSLRGGNIGAFF	TGTGCCAGCAGTTTGAGGGGGGGCAATATCGGGGCTTTCTTT